This T cell receptor beta chain comes out of a study of shared clonotypes between healthy human individuals. Overall study context: Per donor, CD8 memory used one plate, CD8 naive used two, CD4 memory used three and CD4 naive used three. Study-wide findings and caveats: A few donors had around 5.5% of their naive CD4 clonotypes in common.

To note about this clone: Antigen specificity is unknown.

A deep-level run was used for the assay. The method was immunoSEQ multiplex PCR; TCRdb's version includes in-frame clones alone and lacks a portion of them. This table holds over a million clones, roughly 96% found once. Division of CD4+ cells produced a CD45RA+ naive subset and a CD45RA-negative memory subset. The CDR3 runs 14 residues. The germline gives CDR1 SGDLS, CDR2 YYNGEE. Trimming removed 4 bases from V and 5 bases from J; junction bases left unmatched: 7. The sequence was obtained from a young man in good health. Material: naive CD4+ T cells sorted from blood. Subset here: CD45RA+ positively selected. V gene TRBV9 combines with J gene TRBJ2-5; 8 bases are shared with TRBD2. As DNA, the CDR3 is TGTGCCAGCAGCCGGGACCCGGGAGGGGAGACCCAGTACTTC. Its protein product is CASSRDPGGETQYF.